A single sample is the source of the 8 T cell receptor beta chains below, sequenced in a study of T-cell memory formation after mild COVID-19. TCRdb used MiXCR to reprocess the 5' RACE reads, holding one entry per CDR3 protein. The data show about 290,000 distinct CDR3 sequences, more than 15% seen once. The sample taken for sequencing was PBMCs or a T cell subset sorted from them (not recorded which). These receptors came from a young man who had mild COVID-19 (a few samples of this study predate the infection). Cell type and time point are not known.

This clonotype was picked up a small number of times. CDR3 protein: CASSLEGTGRDYTF. In DNA form, the CDR3 reads TGTGCCAGCAGCTTAGAAGGGACAGGTCGTGACTACACCTTC. This sequence joins TRBV5-6 and TRBJ1-2; 8 bases match TRBD1. The CDR3 is made up of 14 amino acids. V lost 2 bases to trimming and J lost 10 bases; unmatched junction nucleotides: 10. Germline V gene sequence: CDR1 SGHDT, CDR2 YYEEEE.

The chain couples TRBV4-3 to TRBJ2-1, with a possible D match to TRBD2 (6 bases). The germline V and J ends were trimmed by 0 bases and 3 bases, with 18 bases remaining between them. Germline CDR1 and CDR2: LGHNA and YSLEER. This CDR3 spans 18 amino acids. The CDR3 loop is CASSQDTGGLALYNEQFF. The CDR3 DNA follows: TGCGCCAGCAGCCAAGATACAGGTGGGCTAGCGCTCTACAATGAGCAGTTCTTC.

This chain uses TRBV5-1 with TRBJ1-5; D is possibly TRBD1 (5 bases). This CDR3 is built from 15 residues. Germline assignment: CDR1 SGHRS and CDR2 YFSETQ. Trimming took off 4 bases at V and 6 bases at J, with 17 bases between the two ends. The CDR3 spells CASSPAGDPTQPQHF. CDR3 coding DNA: TGCGCCAGCAGCCCAGCGGGGGACCCGACTCAGCCCCAGCATTTT.

The rearrangement joins TRBV20-1 to TRBJ2-3; D is unresolved. The CDR3 consists of 14 residues. Germline CDR1 is DFQATT and CDR2 is SNEGSKA (reference sequence). V lost 1 base, J lost 0 bases, and 8 bases lay in between. The CDR3 region has the DNA TGCAGTGCTAGAGGGTTCCTTAGCACAGATACGCAGTATTTT. This codes for CSARGFLSTDTQYF.

The rearrangement joins TRBV7-9 to TRBJ2-1; TRBD2 aligns across 7 bases. The CDR3 consists of 16 residues. Germline trimming cut 1 base from V and 8 bases from J; bases unmatched to any gene: 11. Looked up from germline, CDR1 is SEHNR and CDR2 is FQNEAQ (reference sequence). The CDR3 here is CASSLVVGGDRDEQFF. The CDR3 DNA reads TGTGCCAGCAGCTTAGTGGTGGGGGGGGATCGTGATGAGCAGTTCTTC.

This clonotype was observed a few times. The V call is TRBV5-1, the J call TRBJ1-2; 8 nucleotides line up with TRBD1. The CDR3 extends over 14 amino acids. Germline trimming cut 1 base from V and 6 bases from J; bases unmatched to any gene: 5. CDR1 SGHRS and CDR2 YFSETQ come from the germline V gene. The CDR3 DNA sequence: TGCGCCAGCAGCTTGTTACAGGGGGAGCATGGCTACACCTTC. This sequence encodes CASSLLQGEHGYTF. Based on the CDR3 plus reference TRBV5-1 and TRBJ1-2, the full variable domain is KAGVTQTPRYLIKTRGQQVTLSCSPISGHRSVSWYQQTPGQGLQFLFEYFSETQRNKGNFPGRFSGRQFSNSRSEMNVSTLELGDSALYLCASSLLQGEHGYTFGSGTRLTVV.

The gene calls are TRBV9 and TRBJ2-5; 7 nucleotides align to TRBD2. The CDR3 extends over 14 amino acids. Germline CDR1 SGDLS, CDR2 YYNGEE. The V and J ends lost 3 bases and 5 bases, in that order; junction bases with no gene match: 7. The CDR3 nucleotides are TGTGCCAGCAGCGGACGGGGGGTCCGGGAGACCCAGTACTTC. It is translated as CASSGRGVRETQYF.

J is TRBJ2-3 and V is TRBV24-1; 8 bases align to TRBD1. The junction had 3 bases not matched to a gene; V was cut back by 7 bases and J by 1 base. Germline CDR1 and CDR2: KGHDR and SFDVKD. CDR3 length: 14 residues. The CDR3 region is CATSLTGGTDTQYF. In nucleotides, the CDR3 is TGTGCCACCAGCTTGACAGGGGGCACAGATACGCAGTATTTT.